The T cell receptor beta chain described here comes from a study of CD8 T cells in ankylosing spondylitis. Broader study findings: With a CD8+ phenotype, disease-linked clones were relatively rare in peripheral blood.

This clonotype was observed a handful of times. Its antigen is not identified. Each CDR3 protein gets one entry after TCRdb re-called the 5' RACE reads with MiXCR. The sample records 25,000 to 30,000 distinct CDR3 sequences, approximately 8% being singletons. This clonotype was sampled from a male donor with ankylosing spondylitis or in good health (not recorded which). The sequenced material came from blood.

DNA of the CDR3: TGTGCCAGCAGTCCTCTCGAGGCCCTCTACAATGAGCAGTTCTTC. It yields the protein CASSPLEALYNEQFF. The V gene is TRBV25-1, the J gene TRBJ2-1; D gene ambiguous. The CDR3 is 15 residues long. In germline, CDR1 is MGHDK, CDR2 SYGVNS. The ends were cut back, 5 bases at V and 3 bases at J, with 14 bases in the middle. Full variable domain (outside the CDR3, taken from reference TRBV25-1 and TRBJ2-1): EADIYQTPRYLVIGTGKKITLECSQTMGHDKMYWYQQDPGMELHLIHYSYGVNSTEKGDLSSESTVSRIRTEHFPLTLESARPSHTSQYLCASSPLEALYNEQFFGPGTRLTVL.